The clone carrying this T cell receptor (beta chain) was seen only once. Participants spanned ages about 18 to 90 years and resided in roughly 22 US areas. This table comes from immunoSEQ multiplex PCR, and its TCRdb copy is limited to in-frame clones, with some not included. The table lists under 350,000 clones, around 86% of them singletons, with about 4% in the top ten. This record comes from a study of blood T cell repertoires in COVID-19. V shed 0 bases and J shed 9 bases, with 4 bases lying between them. Germline V gives CDR1 SGHDT, CDR2 YYEEEE. The length of the CDR3 is 12 residues. Material: PBMCs or T cells enriched from blood (not recorded which). This TCR was sampled from a man aged 25 to 45 who had recovered from COVID-19. This sequence joins TRBV5-6 and TRBJ1-6; no clear D. CDR3 DNA: TGTGCCAGCAGCTTGGCCGTTTCACCCCTCCACTTT. This translates into CASSLAVSPLHF.